One TCR beta chain is described in this entry. This entry is derived from a study of T-cell reconstitution after alpha-beta-depleted transplantation in children. Library preparation (for TCRbeta) was performed with unique molecular identifiers. MiXCR was run by TCRdb on the PCR reads, yielding one entry per CDR3 protein. The sample has about 410,000 distinct CDR3 sequences, roughly 22% seen once. CDR3 length: 14 residues. Germline V gene lookup returns CDR1 MNHEY and CDR2 SVGAGI. Trimming removed 8 bases from V and 2 bases from J; junction bases left unmatched: 8. The chain links TRBV6-5 to TRBJ2-7; 8 nucleotides align to TRBD1. The sample in question was PBMCs from the stem cell graft donor, obtained from the stem cell graft. This clonotype was sampled from a human donor who donated a stem cell graft to a child with acute myeloid leukemia. The CDR3 DNA reads TGTGCCAGCCTCGACAGGGGAATTACCTACGAGCAGTACTTC. This encodes CASLDRGITYEQYF.